One and the same sample provided the 10 T cell receptor beta chains below, sequenced in a study of neurological immune-mediated disorders. Indicated time point: technical triplicate 2. TCRdb reprocessed the 5' RACE reads via MiXCR and lists one record per CDR3 protein. The sample lists more than 30,000 distinct CDR3 sequences, roughly 13% seen once, with 4% to 5.5% in the top ten. The sequenced material came from CD4+ T cells from blood. The receptors were gathered from a female donor with HTLV-1-associated myelopathy (HAM/TSP).

In this sample, this clonotype turned up many times. V gene TRBV5-1 combines with J gene TRBJ2-7, with 8 bases identical to TRBD2. The length of the CDR3 is 14 residues. V lost 1 base and J lost 2; bases outside the gene matches: 2. Germline V gives CDR1 SGHRS, CDR2 YFSETQ. The CDR3 DNA sequence: TGCGCCAGCAGCTTGACGGGAGGGACCTACGAGCAGTACTTC. Encoded protein: CASSLTGGTYEQYF.

By frequency in the sample, this clonotype is medium-sized (0.01 to 0.1%). This chain joins TRBV18 and TRBJ2-7, with D uncertain. CDR1 KGHSH and CDR2 LQKENI come from the germline V gene. Trimming removed 4 bases from V and 0 bases from J, with 4 bases in between. The CDR3 extends over 12 amino acids. The CDR3 spells CASSQGSYEQYF. CDR3 in DNA: TGTGCCAGCTCACAGGGCTCCTACGAGCAGTACTTC.

This clonotype was seen at least ten times. The chain couples TRBV20-1 to TRBJ2-7; 7 nucleotides match TRBD2. Per germline, CDR1 DFQATT and CDR2 SNEGSKA (reference sequence). The CDR3 has 13 residues. V dropped 3 bases and J dropped 6; count of bases not matched to a gene: 8. The CDR3: CSARQGGGGEQYF. CDR3 bases: TGCAGTGCTAGGCAGGGTGGGGGGGGCGAGCAGTACTTC.

This clonotype showed up many times. V and J are TRBV4-1 and TRBJ1-5; D gene uncertain. Germline assignment: CDR1 MGHRA and CDR2 YSYEKL. Trimming removed 2 bases from V and 5 bases from J, with 7 bases in between. The CDR3 is 13 residues long. CDR3 DNA: TGCGCCAGCAGCCAAATAGAACATCAGCCCCAGCATTTT. It is translated as CASSQIEHQPQHF.

The sample holds many counts of this clonotype. The chain joins TRBV5-1 to TRBJ2-1; D uncertain. V lost 0 bases, J lost 7 bases, and 8 bases lay in between. The germline CDR1 and CDR2 sequences are SGHRS and YFSETQ. The CDR3 is 13 amino acids. The CDR3 bases are TGCGCCAGCAGCTTGGGAGGACGGAATGAGCAGTTCTTC. Translation gives CASSLGGRNEQFF.

This clonotype occurred many times. The V call is TRBV4-3, the J call TRBJ2-3; the D gene could be TRBD1 or TRBD2 (6 bases each). V gave up 3 bases and J gave up 1 base, with 14 bases separating them. This CDR3 is 16 amino acids long. The V gene's germline CDR1 is LGHNA and CDR2 YSLEER. In DNA form, the CDR3 reads TGCGCCAGCAGCCAGCAGAGGGGGGACGGCACAGATACGCAGTATTTT. Encoded protein: CASSQQRGDGTDTQYF.

This clonotype appeared many times. This chain links TRBV20-1 with TRBJ1-2, with TRBD1 as a possible D gene (5 bases). This CDR3 has 15 amino acids. Germline CDR1 and CDR2: DFQATT and SNEGSKA (reference sequence). V was shortened by 0 bases and J by 6 bases, with 17 bases between the two germline ends. The CDR3 DNA follows: TGCAGTGCTAGAGATCGATGGGGGGTCATAGATGGCTACACCTTC. Translating gives CSARDRWGVIDGYTF.

This clonotype was counted many times. The rearrangement links TRBV5-1 to TRBJ2-3; 8 nucleotides agree with TRBD1. CDR3 length: 15 residues. Germline V lookup: CDR1 SGHRS, CDR2 YFSETQ. The V and J ends lost 4 bases and 4 bases, in that order; junction bases with no gene match: 8. CDR3 region: CASSRQGASADTQYF. CDR3 DNA: TGCGCCAGCAGCCGGCAGGGGGCTAGCGCAGATACGCAGTATTTT. The full variable domain, in which reference TRBV5-1 and TRBJ2-3 provide the parts outside the CDR3, is KAGVTQTPRYLIKTRGQQVTLSCSPISGHRSVSWYQQTPGQGLQFLFEYFSETQRNKGNFPGRFSGRQFSNSRSEMNVSTLELGDSALYLCASSRQGASADTQYFGPGTRLTVL.

There are a few counts of this clonotype. The V gene is TRBV19, the J gene TRBJ2-1; D is unclear. V was clipped by 4 bases and J by 8 bases, with 9 bases between them. The CDR3 spans 12 residues. Germline CDR1 is LNHDA and CDR2 is SQIVND (reference sequence). The DNA of the CDR3 is TGTGCCAGTAGTACGGCAGGTTATGAGCAGTTCTTC. This sequence encodes CASSTAGYEQFF. Variable domain in full (rest from reference TRBV19 and TRBJ2-1): DGGITQSPKYLFRKEGQNVTLSCEQNLNHDAMYWYRQDPGQGLRLIYYSQIVNDFQKGDIAEGYSVSREKKESFPLTVTSAQKNPTAFYLCASSTAGYEQFFGPGTRLTVL.

This clonotype was counted ten times or more. The V call is TRBV3-1, the J call TRBJ2-7; 10 bases fit TRBD2. The CDR3 is 17 residues long. The germline gives CDR1 LGHDT, CDR2 YNNKEL (reference sequence). Trimming at V came to 5 bases and at J to 4 bases, leaving 14 bases not matched to a gene. CDR3 loop: CASSSARSGRPGYEQYF. DNA for the CDR3: TGTGCCAGCAGCTCTGCTCGTAGCGGGAGGCCGGGGTACGAGCAGTACTTC.